This TCR beta chain was captured in a study of shared clonotypes between healthy human individuals. CDR1 SEHNR and CDR2 FQNEAQ come from the germline V gene (reference sequence). The V end was cut by 2 bases, the J end by 8 bases, with 7 bases between. The CDR3 spans 12 residues. Only CD45RO-negative cells positively selected for CCR7 counted as naive CD8 cells, so terminally differentiated effector memory CD45RA+ cells were excluded. Clones were sequenced by immunoSEQ multiplex PCR, and TCRdb holds only the in-frame ones, with some missing. Among millions of clones listed, roughly 91% were seen once.

The source is a man between 18 and 29 years old in good health. Some clones in this sample may be carry-over from other donors' samples. Sequences were obtained from naive CD8+ T cells from PBMCs. The rearrangement links TRBV7-9 to TRBJ2-1; perhaps TRBD2 as D (5 bases). CDR3 amino acids: CASSLLADEQFF. The CDR3 bases are TGTGCCAGCAGCTTACTAGCTGATGAGCAGTTCTTC.